This record concerns one TCR beta chain sequence. The protocol was immunoSEQ multiplex PCR, while the TCRdb copy is restricted to in-frame clones and leaves out a portion. Of some 170,000 clones in the sample, 81% were seen once. This entry is derived from a study of blood T cell repertoires in COVID-19. CDR1 and CDR2 from the germline V gene are MGHRA and YSYEKL. This CDR3 comprises 15 residues. V gave up 0 bases and J gave up 6 bases, with 11 bases separating them. The clonotype was recovered from a man aged 55 to 70 with active or convalescent COVID-19. This rearrangement joins TRBV4-1 to TRBJ1-4; D possibly corresponds to TRBD1 (5 bases). The sequenced sample consisted of peripheral blood. The CDR3, as DNA: TGCGCCAGCAGCCAAGATGCGGGGCGGGATGAAAAACTGTTTTTT. Protein: CASSQDAGRDEKLFF.